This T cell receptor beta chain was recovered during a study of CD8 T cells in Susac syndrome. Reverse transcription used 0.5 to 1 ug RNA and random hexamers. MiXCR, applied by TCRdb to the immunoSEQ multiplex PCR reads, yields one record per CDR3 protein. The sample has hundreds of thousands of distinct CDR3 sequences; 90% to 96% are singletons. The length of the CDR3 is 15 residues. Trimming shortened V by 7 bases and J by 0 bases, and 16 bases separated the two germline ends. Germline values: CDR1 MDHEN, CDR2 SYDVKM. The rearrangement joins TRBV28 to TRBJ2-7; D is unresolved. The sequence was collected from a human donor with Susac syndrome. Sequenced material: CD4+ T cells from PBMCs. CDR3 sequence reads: CASNSFRLSSYEQYF. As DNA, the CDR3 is TGTGCCAGCAACTCCTTTAGGCTGAGCTCCTACGAGCAGTACTTC.